The present T cell receptor (beta chain) was sequenced within a study of blood T cell repertoires in COVID-19. The length of the CDR3 is 16 residues. Germline CDR1 and CDR2: MNHEY and SMNVEV (reference sequence). With 1 base clipped from V and 3 bases from J, the junction kept 1 base outside the gene matches. Per the authors' pipeline: Amplification from reference gene primers served as the basis for estimated nucleated cell counts. Libraries were prepared by immunoSEQ multiplex PCR; TCRdb keeps only in-frame clonotypes and omits some of them. That table supplies the V and J calls and clone size; D and trimming were determined from the DNA. The table includes 450,000 to 600,000 clones, approximately 86% detected once. Two negative PCRs, clearance, or symptom resolution had been documented for recovered Cohort 3 donors.

The chain uses TRBV27 and TRBJ1-6; 9 bases are shared with TRBD1. The sample taken for sequencing was PBMCs or T cells enriched from blood (not recorded which). This TCR came from a woman aged 18-35 years who had recovered from COVID-19. CDR3 amino acids: CASSLWGQGYNSPLHF. CDR3 sequence (DNA): TGTGCCAGCAGTTTATGGGGACAGGGCTATAATTCACCCCTCCACTTT.